The clone carrying this TCR beta chain turned up a few times. This sample stems from a study of blood T cell repertoires in COVID-19. Germline V lookup: CDR1 ENHRY, CDR2 SYGVKD. Trimming removed 0 bases from V and 10 bases from J; junction bases left unmatched: 11. This CDR3 is 17 amino acids long. Assay: immunoSEQ multiplex PCR; the TCRdb copy retains only in-frame clones and omits some. The data show about 200,000 clones, approximately 85% seen once. The source of this sequence is a woman in her 70s with COVID-19, enrolled during active disease. The sample taken for sequencing was peripheral blood. The rearrangement joins TRBV10-3 to TRBJ1-6, with 8 bases identical to TRBD1. CDR3 DNA: TGTGCCATCAGTGAGTCGATTCGTGGGACAGGCCCATCACCCCTCCACTTT. This encodes CAISESIRGTGPSPLHF.